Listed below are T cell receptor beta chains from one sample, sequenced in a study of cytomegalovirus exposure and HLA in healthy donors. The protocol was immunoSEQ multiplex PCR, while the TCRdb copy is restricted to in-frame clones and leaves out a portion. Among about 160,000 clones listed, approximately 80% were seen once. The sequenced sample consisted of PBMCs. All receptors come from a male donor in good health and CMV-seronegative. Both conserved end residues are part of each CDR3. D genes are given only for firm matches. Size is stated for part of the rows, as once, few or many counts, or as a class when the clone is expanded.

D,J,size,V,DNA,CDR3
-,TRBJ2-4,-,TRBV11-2,TGTGCCAGCAGCTCACGGGCCGGGGTCAAAAACATTCAGTACTTC,CASSSRAGVKNIQYF
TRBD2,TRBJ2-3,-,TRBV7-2,TGTGCCAGCAGCTCGGGACTAGCGGGAGCGTTGGCAGATACGCAGTATTTT,CASSSGLAGALADTQYF
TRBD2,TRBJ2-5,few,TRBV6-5,TGTGCCAGCAGTTACGCAGGCGGGAGGGGGGAGACCCAGTACTTC,CASSYAGGRGETQYF
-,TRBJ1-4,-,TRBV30,TGTGCCTGGAGTGTACTAGAGGGCAGGTTTGAAAAACTGTTTTTT,CAWSVLEGRFEKLFF
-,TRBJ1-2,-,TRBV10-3,TGTGCCATCAGTGAGTTGCAGGGGTTTGATGGCTACACCTTC,CAISELQGFDGYTF
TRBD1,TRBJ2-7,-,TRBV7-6,TGTGCCAGCAGCCTCGGGGGGACAGGGGCTCCCTACGAGCAGTACTTC,CASSLGGTGAPYEQYF
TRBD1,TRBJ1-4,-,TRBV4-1,TGCGCCAGCAGCCAACCGGGACAGGGTCTTGTCATGGCCTATGAAAAACTGTTTTTT,CASSQPGQGLVMAYEKLFF
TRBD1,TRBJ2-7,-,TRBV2,TGTGCCAGCAGTGGACAGGGCACCCACGAGCAGTACTTC,CASSGQGTHEQYF
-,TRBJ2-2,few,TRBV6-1,TGTGCCAGCAGTGAAGTGGAGACCGGGGAGCTGTTTTTT,CASSEVETGELFF
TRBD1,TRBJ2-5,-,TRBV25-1,TGTGCCAGCAGTGCTAGACAGGGTTGGGGGACCCAGTACTTC,CASSARQGWGTQYF
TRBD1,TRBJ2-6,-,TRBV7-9,TGTGCCAGCAGCTTAAACACAGGGGTAAACGTCCTGACTTTC,CASSLNTGVNVLTF
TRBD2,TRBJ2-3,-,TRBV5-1,TGCGCCAGCAGCTTGGGCGGGAGAAGCACAGATACGCAGTATTTT,CASSLGGRSTDTQYF
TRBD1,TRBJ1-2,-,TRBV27,TGTGCCAGCAGTTCCTCCGACAGGGTAGGGGGCTACACCTTC,CASSSSDRVGGYTF
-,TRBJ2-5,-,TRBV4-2,TGTGCCAGCAGCCAAGGGGGGGTCGACGCAGAGACCCAGTACTTC,CASSQGGVDAETQYF
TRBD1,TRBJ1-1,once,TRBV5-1,TGCGCCAGCAGCTGGGGGGACAGGTGGAACACTGAAGCTTTCTTT,CASSWGDRWNTEAFF
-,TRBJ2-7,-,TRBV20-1,TGCAGTGCTAGTCTAAGTGACGAGCAGTACTTC,CSASLSDEQYF
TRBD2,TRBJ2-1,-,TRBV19,TGTGCCAGTAGTTTAACTAGCGGGGGAACCTACAATGAGCAGTTCTTC,CASSLTSGGTYNEQFF
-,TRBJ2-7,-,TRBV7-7,TGTGCCAGCAGCTCCGGACGGGGCTACGAGCAGTACTTC,CASSSGRGYEQYF
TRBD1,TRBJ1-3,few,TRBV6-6,TGTGCCAGCAGTTACCCGGACAGGGTGCGAAACACCATATATTTT,CASSYPDRVRNTIYF
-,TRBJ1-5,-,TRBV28,TGTGCCAGCAGTTTACCGGGGACTGACAATCAGCCCCAGCATTTT,CASSLPGTDNQPQHF
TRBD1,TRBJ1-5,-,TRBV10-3,TGTGCCATCAGGGGGGACAGGACATTTAGCAATCAGCCCCAGCATTTT,CAIRGDRTFSNQPQHF
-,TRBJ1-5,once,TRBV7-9,TGTGCCAGCAGCTTAGGGGGCCTTAGGGATCAGCCCCAGCATTTT,CASSLGGLRDQPQHF
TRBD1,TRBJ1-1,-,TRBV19,TGTGCCAGTAGTACGGACAGGGTGGTAAGGAACACTGAAGCTTTCTTT,CASSTDRVVRNTEAFF
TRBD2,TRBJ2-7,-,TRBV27,TGTGCCAGCAGCCTTAACGCTCTAGCGGGGGGGCGAGAGCAGTACTTC,CASSLNALAGGREQYF
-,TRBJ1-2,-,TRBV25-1,TGTGCCAGCAGTGAATATGGGGGGGGCAACTATGGCTACACCTTC,CASSEYGGGNYGYTF
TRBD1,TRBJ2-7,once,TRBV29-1,TGCAGCGCAGGTCCAGGGGGCGCCTCCTACGAGCAGTACTTC,CSAGPGGASYEQYF
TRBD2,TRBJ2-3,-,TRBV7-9,TGTGCCAGCAGCTTAGAGGTGGGACTAGCGGCTCTAAGCACAGATACGCAGTATTTT,CASSLEVGLAALSTDTQYF
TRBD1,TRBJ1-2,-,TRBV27,TGTGCCAGCAGTTTACTCCCCCGGACAGGGCAGGACTATGGCTACACCTTC,CASSLLPRTGQDYGYTF